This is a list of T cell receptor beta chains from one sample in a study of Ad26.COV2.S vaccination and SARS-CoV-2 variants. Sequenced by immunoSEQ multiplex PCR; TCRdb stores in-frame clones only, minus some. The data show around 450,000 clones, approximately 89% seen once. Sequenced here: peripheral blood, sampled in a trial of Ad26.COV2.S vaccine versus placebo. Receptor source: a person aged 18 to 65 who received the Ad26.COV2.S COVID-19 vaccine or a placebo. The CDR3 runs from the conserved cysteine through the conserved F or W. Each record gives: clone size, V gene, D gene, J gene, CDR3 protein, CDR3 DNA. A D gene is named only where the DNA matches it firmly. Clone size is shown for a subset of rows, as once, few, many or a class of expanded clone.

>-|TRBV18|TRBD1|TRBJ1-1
CASSATGWDTEAFF
TGTGCCAGCTCAGCGACAGGGTGGGACACTGAAGCTTTCTTT
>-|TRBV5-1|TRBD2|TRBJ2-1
CASSPGTSVYNEQFF
TGCGCCAGCAGCCCCGGGACTAGCGTGTACAATGAGCAGTTCTTC
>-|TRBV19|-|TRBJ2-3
CASGGGWRDTDTQYF
TGTGCGAGTGGGGGGGGCTGGCGGGACACAGATACGCAGTATTTT
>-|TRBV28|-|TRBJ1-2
CASSPIAVSNYGYTF
TGTGCCAGCAGCCCCATTGCGGTCTCTAACTATGGCTACACCTTC
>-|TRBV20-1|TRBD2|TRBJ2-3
CSASGAGGLTDTQYF
TGCAGTGCTAGTGGCGCGGGGGGGCTCACAGATACGCAGTATTTT
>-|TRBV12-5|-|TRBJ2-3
CASGFSADTQYF
TGTGCTAGTGGTTTTTCCGCAGATACGCAGTATTTT
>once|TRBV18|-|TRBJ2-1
CASSQNGGWIVDEQFF
TGTGCCAGCTCACAAAACGGGGGATGGATAGTCGATGAGCAGTTCTTC
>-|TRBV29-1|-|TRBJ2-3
CSVEDSTDTQYF
TGCAGCGTTGAAGATAGCACAGATACGCAGTATTTT
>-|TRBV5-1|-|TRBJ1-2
CASSLSTENYGYTF
TGCGCCAGCAGCCTCTCGACGGAAAACTATGGCTACACCTTC
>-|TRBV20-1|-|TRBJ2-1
CSAPERVEQFF
TGCAGTGCTCCAGAGCGGGTTGAGCAGTTCTTC
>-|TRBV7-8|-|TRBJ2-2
CASSPNPESGELFF
TGTGCCAGCAGCCCCAACCCGGAATCCGGGGAGCTGTTTTTT
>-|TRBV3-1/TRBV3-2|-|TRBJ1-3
CASSQVDSRLRSGNTIYF
TGTGCCAGCAGCCAAGTTGATTCTCGACTCCGCTCTGGAAACACCATATATTTT
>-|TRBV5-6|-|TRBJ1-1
CASSLFGGSWKTEAFF
TGTGCCAGCAGCTTGTTCGGGGGCTCTTGGAAAACTGAAGCTTTCTTT
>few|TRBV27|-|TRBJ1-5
CASSLSPTVYSNQPQHF
TGTGCCAGCAGTTTATCTCCGACAGTGTATAGCAATCAGCCCCAGCATTTT
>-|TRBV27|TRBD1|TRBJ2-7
CASSPREPGTDEQYF
TGTGCCAGCAGTCCCCGAGAGCCCGGGACAGACGAGCAGTACTTC
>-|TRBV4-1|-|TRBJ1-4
CASSRTRLPGEKLFF
TGCGCCAGCAGCCGCACCCGACTCCCGGGGGAAAAACTGTTTTTT
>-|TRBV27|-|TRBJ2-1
CASSWAVRRGDEQFF
TGTGCCAGCAGTTGGGCGGTTAGAAGAGGCGATGAGCAGTTCTTC
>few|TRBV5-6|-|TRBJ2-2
CASSSRQANPNTGELFF
TGTGCCAGCAGCAGTAGACAGGCCAATCCGAACACCGGGGAGCTGTTTTTT
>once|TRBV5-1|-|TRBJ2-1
CASSLDGLRGGEQFF
TGCGCCAGCAGCTTGGATGGCCTAAGGGGGGGTGAGCAGTTCTTC